This T cell receptor beta chain appears in the sequencing data of a study of spatial heterogeneity in lung cancer. About the research overall: Raw-read counts averaged over ten per unique TCR and UMI combination.

Study-wide findings and caveats: In blood, ubiquitous expanded tumor TCRs appeared more at resection than follow-up.

Time point meaning: sample taken at primary tumor resection. Sequencing was performed on whole RNA extracted from tumor and nontumor lung tissue, or from frozen PBMC, and the material was left unsorted. This CDR3 contains 14 residues. Between the trimmed V and J ends, which lost 1 base and 3 bases, there was a span of 9 bases. Germline V gives CDR1 SGHAT, CDR2 FQDESV (reference sequence). One entry per CDR3 protein results from TCRdb running MiXCR on the 5' RACE reads. Among roughly 11,000 distinct CDR3 sequences listed, more than 3.5% were seen once. This clonotype was observed many times. Its specificity is unknown.

The TCR comes from a female donor with early-stage non-small cell lung cancer. The V call is TRBV11-1, the J call TRBJ1-2; D is unclear. The input for sequencing was PBMCs, taken at surgery. CDR3 residues: CASSLGQSDYGYTF. The CDR3 DNA reads TGTGCCAGCAGCTTAGGACAATCCGACTATGGCTACACCTTC.